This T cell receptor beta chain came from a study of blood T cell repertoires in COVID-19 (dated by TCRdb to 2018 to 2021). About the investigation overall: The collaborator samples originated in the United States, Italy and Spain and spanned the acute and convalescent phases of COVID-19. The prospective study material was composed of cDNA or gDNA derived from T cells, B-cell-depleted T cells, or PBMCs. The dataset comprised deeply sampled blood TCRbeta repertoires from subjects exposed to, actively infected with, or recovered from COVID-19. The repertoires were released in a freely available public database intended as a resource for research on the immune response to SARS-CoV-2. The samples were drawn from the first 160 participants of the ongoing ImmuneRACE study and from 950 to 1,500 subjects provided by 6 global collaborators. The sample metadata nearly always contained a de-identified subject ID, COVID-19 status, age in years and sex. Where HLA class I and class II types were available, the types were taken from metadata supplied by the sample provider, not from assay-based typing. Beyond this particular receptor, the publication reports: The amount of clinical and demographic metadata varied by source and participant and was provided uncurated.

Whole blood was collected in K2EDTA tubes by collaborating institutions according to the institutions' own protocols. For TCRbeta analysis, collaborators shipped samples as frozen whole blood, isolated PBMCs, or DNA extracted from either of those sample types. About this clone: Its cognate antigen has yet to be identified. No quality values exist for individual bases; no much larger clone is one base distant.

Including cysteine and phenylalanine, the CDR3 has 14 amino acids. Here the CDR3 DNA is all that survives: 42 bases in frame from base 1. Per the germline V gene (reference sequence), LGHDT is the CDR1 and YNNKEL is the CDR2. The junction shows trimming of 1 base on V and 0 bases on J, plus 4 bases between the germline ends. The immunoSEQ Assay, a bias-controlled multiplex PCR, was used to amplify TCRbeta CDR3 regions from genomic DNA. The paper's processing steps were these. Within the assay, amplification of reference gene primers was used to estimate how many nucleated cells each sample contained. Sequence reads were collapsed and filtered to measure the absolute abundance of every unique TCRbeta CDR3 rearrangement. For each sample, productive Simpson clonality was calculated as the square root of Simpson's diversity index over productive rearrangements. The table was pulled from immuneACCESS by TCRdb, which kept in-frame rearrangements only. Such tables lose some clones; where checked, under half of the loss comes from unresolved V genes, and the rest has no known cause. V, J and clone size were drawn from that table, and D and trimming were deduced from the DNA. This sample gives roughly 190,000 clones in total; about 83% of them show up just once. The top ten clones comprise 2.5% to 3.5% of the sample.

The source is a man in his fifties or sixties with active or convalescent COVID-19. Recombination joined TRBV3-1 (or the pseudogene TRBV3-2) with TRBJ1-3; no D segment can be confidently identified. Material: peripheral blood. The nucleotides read TGTGCCAGCAGCCAAGGTCGCTCTGGAAACACCATATATTTT. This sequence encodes CASSQGRSGNTIYF.